The clone carrying this T cell receptor (beta chain) was detected a few times. Antigen specificity is unknown. This sample stems from a study of blood T cells in healthy people across ages. On the study more broadly: About one barcoded beta molecule per two T cells was captured by template switching.

Isolated PBMCs totaled at least 6.5 million in each sample. General study results and limits: Per million T cells, the diversity of TCR beta decreased roughly linearly as age advanced.

The length of the CDR3 is 16 residues. Germline V gene sequence: CDR1 SGHDN, CDR2 FVKESK. The V end lost 0 bases, the J end lost 5 bases, and 14 bases lay between the germline ends. A J-beta primer mix and a sample-barcoded 5' primer were used in a second PCR of about 7 to 12 cycles. Any given sample supplied a minimum of 3 million CDR3-containing paired-end reads. TCRdb analysed the 5' RACE reads with MiXCR anew, one entry per CDR3 protein. Of around 1.7 million distinct CDR3 sequences in the sample, 28% were seen once. The sequence came from a woman younger than 45 in good health. The V and J genes are TRBV14 and TRBJ2-1, with a tentative D call TRBD2 (6 bases). The sequenced material came from blood. The CDR3 sequence is CASSQDLAGPHNEQFF. CDR3 nucleotide sequence: TGTGCCAGCAGCCAAGACCTGGCGGGGCCCCACAATGAGCAGTTCTTC. Using reference TRBV14 and TRBJ2-1 for the parts outside the CDR3, the full variable domain is EAGVTQFPSHSVIEKGQTVTLRCDPISGHDNLYWYRRVMGKEIKFLLHFVKESKQDESGMPNNRFLAERTGGTYSTLKVQPAELEDSGVYFCASSQDLAGPHNEQFFGPGTRLTVL.